This paragraph reports one T cell receptor beta chain. Among the donors, all were healthy bone marrow donors. J was trimmed by 3 bases and V by 4 bases; bases with no gene match: 10. In germline, CDR1 is SGHAT, CDR2 FQNNGV. CDR3 length: 18 amino acids. The record originates from a study of cytomegalovirus exposure and HLA in healthy donors. Use of 60 Vbeta and 13 Jbeta primers characterized the PCR. Assay: immunoSEQ multiplex PCR; the TCRdb copy retains only in-frame clones and omits some. This repertoire shows fewer than 350,000 clones, over 85% found once; its top ten account for approximately 2%. The chain has TRBV11-2 and TRBJ2-6, with 9 bases that match TRBD1. This TCR derives from a woman under 30 in good health and CMV-seronegative. Sequencing was carried out using PBMCs. Here the CDR3 reads CASSSYRGRDSGANVLTF. Written as DNA, the CDR3 is TGTGCCAGCAGCTCATACAGGGGGCGCGACAGTGGGGCCAACGTCCTGACTTTC.